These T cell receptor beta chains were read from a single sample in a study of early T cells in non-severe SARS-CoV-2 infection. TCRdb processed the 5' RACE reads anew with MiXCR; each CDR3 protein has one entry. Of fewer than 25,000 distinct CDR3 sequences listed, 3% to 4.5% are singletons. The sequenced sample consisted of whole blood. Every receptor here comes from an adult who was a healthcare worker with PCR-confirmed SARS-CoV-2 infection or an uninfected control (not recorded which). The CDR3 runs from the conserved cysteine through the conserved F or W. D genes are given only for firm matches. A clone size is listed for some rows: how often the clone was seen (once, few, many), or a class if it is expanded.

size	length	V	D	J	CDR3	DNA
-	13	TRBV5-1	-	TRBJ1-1	CASSLVESTEAFF	TGCGCCAGCAGCTTGGTTGAGAGCACTGAAGCTTTCTTT
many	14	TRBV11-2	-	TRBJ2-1	CASSLVGAFNEQFF	TGTGCCAGCAGCTTGGTAGGGGCTTTCAATGAGCAGTTCTTC
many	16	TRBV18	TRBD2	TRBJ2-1	CASSPPGLAGAIEQFF	TGTGCCAGCTCACCGCCGGGACTAGCGGGAGCCATTGAGCAGTTCTTC
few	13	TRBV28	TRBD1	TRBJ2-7	CASIGTGNYEQYF	TGTGCCAGCATAGGGACAGGGAACTACGAGCAGTACTTC
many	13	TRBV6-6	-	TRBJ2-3	CASSYDGTDTQYF	TGTGCCAGCAGTTACGATGGCACAGATACGCAGTATTTT
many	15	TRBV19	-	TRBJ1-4	CASSSRGEVSEKLFF	TGTGCCAGTAGTAGCAGAGGGGAGGTCAGTGAAAAACTGTTTTTT
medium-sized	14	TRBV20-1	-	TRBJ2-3	CSAWPQWGADTQYF	TGCAGTGCGTGGCCCCAATGGGGTGCAGATACGCAGTATTTT
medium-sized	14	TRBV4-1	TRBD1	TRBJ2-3	CASSLTGVEDTQYF	TGCGCCAGCAGCCTGACAGGGGTGGAAGATACGCAGTATTTT
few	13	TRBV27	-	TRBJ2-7	CASSLRENYEQYF	TGTGCCAGCAGTTTAAGGGAAAACTACGAGCAGTACTTC
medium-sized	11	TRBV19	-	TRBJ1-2	CASSFWVGYTF	TGTGCCAGTAGTTTTTGGGTTGGCTACACCTTC
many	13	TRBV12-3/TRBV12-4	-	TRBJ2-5	CATKGGTVETQYF	TGTGCCACGAAGGGCGGGACAGTGGAGACCCAGTACTTC
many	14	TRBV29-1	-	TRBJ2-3	CSVAESPGADTQYF	TGCAGCGTTGCTGAGTCTCCAGGCGCAGATACGCAGTATTTT
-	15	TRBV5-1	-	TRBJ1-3	CASRSGLTSGNTIYF	TGCGCCAGCAGGTCCGGACTGACCTCTGGAAACACCATATATTTT
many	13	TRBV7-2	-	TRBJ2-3	CASSSGLGDTQYF	TGTGCCAGCAGCTCGGGGCTAGGGGATACGCAGTATTTT
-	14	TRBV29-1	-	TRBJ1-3	CSVHPGGAGNTIYF	TGCAGCGTTCACCCCGGTGGAGCTGGAAACACCATATATTTT
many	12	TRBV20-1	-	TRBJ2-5	CSAVRGKETQYF	TGCAGTGCTGTACGGGGGAAAGAGACCCAGTACTTC
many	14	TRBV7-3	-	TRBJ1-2	CASSLQRTEYGYTF	TGTGCCAGCAGCTTACAACGGACAGAATATGGCTACACCTTC
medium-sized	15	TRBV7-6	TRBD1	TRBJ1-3	CASSSNRGTGNTIYF	TGTGCCAGCAGCAGTAACAGGGGGACTGGAAACACCATATATTTT
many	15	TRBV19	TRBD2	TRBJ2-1	CASSYGGRGYNEQFF	TGTGCCAGTAGTTATGGCGGGAGAGGTTACAATGAGCAGTTCTTC
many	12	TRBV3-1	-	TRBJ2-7	CASSHLDGGQYF	TGTGCCAGCAGCCACCTCGACGGCGGGCAGTACTTC
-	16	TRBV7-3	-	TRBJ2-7	CASSYRLSGFSYEQYF	TGTGCCAGCAGCTACCGACTAAGCGGCTTCTCCTACGAGCAGTACTTC
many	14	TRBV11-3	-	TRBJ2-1	CASSVRDTYNEQFF	TGTGCCAGCAGCGTCCGGGACACGTACAATGAGCAGTTCTTC
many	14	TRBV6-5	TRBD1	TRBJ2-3	CAARGQGVSDTQYF	TGTGCCGCTCGTGGACAGGGGGTTTCAGATACGCAGTATTTT
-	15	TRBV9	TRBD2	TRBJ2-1	CASSATSGGYNEQFF	TGTGCCAGCAGCGCGACTAGCGGGGGATACAATGAGCAGTTCTTC
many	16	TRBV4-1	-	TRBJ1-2	CASSQEGRRVNYGYTF	TGCGCCAGCAGCCAAGAGGGCAGGAGGGTTAACTATGGCTACACCTTC
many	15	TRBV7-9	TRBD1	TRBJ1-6	CASSLGDRDNSPLHF	TGTGCCAGCAGCTTAGGGGACAGAGATAATTCACCCCTCCACTTT